This T cell receptor (beta chain) emerged from a study of OX40 agonist ivuxolimab in advanced cancers. Overall study results and limits: At 0.1-3.0 mg/kg, partial responders had clonal expansion among the lowest observed.

A remark on this clone: Its antigen is not identified.

The method was immunoSEQ multiplex PCR; TCRdb's version includes in-frame clones alone and lacks a portion of them. Among about 80,000 clones listed, 90% to 95% were seen once. The V end was cut by 3 bases, the J end by 8 bases, with 10 bases between. This CDR3 spans 12 amino acids. The germline V gene has CDR1 SNHLY and CDR2 FYNNEI. This material consisted of CD4+ or CD8+ T cells sorted from blood, taken in a trial of the OX40 agonist ivuxolimab. The sequence derives from an adult with an advanced solid tumor such as melanoma, head and neck, liver or kidney cancer. V is TRBV2 and J is TRBJ1-1, with unresolved D. In nucleotides, the CDR3 is TGTGCCAGCAGTGACCGGGGAGCGGAAGCTTTCTTT. It encodes CASSDRGAEAFF.